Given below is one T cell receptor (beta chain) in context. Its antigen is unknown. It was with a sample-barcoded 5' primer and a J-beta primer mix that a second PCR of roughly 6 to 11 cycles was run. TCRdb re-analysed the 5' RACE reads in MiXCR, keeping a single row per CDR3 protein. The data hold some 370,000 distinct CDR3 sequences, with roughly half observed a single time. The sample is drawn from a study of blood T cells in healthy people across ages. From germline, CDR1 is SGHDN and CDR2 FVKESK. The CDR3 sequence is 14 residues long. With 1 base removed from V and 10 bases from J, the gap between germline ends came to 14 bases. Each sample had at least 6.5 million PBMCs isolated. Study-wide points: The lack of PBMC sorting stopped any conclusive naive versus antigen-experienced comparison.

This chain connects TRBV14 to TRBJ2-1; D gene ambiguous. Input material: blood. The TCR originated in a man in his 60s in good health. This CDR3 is CASSQGASRYEQFF. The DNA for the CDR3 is TGTGCCAGCAGCCAAGGAGCTAGTCGTTACGAGCAGTTCTTC.